This TCR beta chain was documented in a study of OX40 agonist ivuxolimab in advanced cancers. Study at large: With a range of about 23 to 90, age averaged approximately 60 years, and about 80% were male. Partial responses were achieved by three patients: one hepatocellular carcinoma, two cutaneous melanoma.

The method was immunoSEQ multiplex PCR; TCRdb's version includes in-frame clones alone and lacks a portion of them. The profile shows about 52,000 clones, 75% to 90% of them singletons. The CDR3 has 14 residues. Trimming took off 3 bases at V and 0 bases at J, with 5 bases between the two ends. Germline assignment: CDR1 LGHNA and CDR2 YSLEER. The chain has TRBV4-3 and TRBJ2-2, with a possible D match to TRBD2 (5 bases). This clonotype was sampled from an adult with an advanced solid tumor such as melanoma, head and neck, liver or kidney cancer. Sequences were derived from CD4+ or CD8+ T cells sorted from blood, sampled in a trial of the OX40 agonist ivuxolimab. CDR3 amino acids: CASSHGTNTGELFF. The CDR3 nucleotides are TGCGCCAGCAGCCACGGGACGAACACCGGGGAGCTGTTTTTT.